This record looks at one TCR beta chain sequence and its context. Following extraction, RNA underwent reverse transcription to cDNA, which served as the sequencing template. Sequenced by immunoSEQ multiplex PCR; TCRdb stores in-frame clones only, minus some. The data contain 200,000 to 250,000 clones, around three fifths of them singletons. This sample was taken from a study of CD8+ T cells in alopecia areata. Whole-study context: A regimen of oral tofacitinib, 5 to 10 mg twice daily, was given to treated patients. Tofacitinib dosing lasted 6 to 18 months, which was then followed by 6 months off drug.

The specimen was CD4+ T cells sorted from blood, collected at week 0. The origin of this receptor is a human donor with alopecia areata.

Here the CDR3 DNA reads TGTGCCAGCAGCCCCCGGGACTCTTGGGAGCAGTTCTTC. Translated: CASSPRDSWEQFF. The V and J genes are TRBV11-2 and TRBJ2-1, with D possibly being TRBD2 (6 bases). CDR1 and CDR2 (germline): SGHAT, FQNNGV. The CDR3 covers 13 residues. The ends were cut back, 5 bases at V and 10 bases at J, with 15 bases in the middle.